This TCR beta chain was obtained from a study of spatial heterogeneity in lung cancer (dated by TCRdb to about 2019). For the wider study: Beta-chain transcripts were consistently detected in greater numbers than alpha-chain transcripts, which likely reflects a higher abundance of beta-chain transcripts. At surgery, hundreds of tumor regions, fewer than 85 matched nontumor lung samples and 45 to 60 PBMC samples were TCR-sequenced for both alpha and beta chains. TCR repertoire features were related to nonsynonymous mutation counts determined by whole-exome sequencing of tumor tissue. The study quantitatively compared TCR alpha and beta repertoires across multiple tumor regions, matched nontumor lung and blood in non-small cell lung cancer. In the raw uncorrected reads, each unique combination of TCR and UMI appeared more than ten times on average. General findings and caveats noted by the study authors: Confirming at a functional level the hypothesis that regional TCRs recognize regional mutations was considered to require additional single-cell paired TCR alpha and beta sequencing. Ubiquitous expanded tumor TCRs were detected in blood more often at tumor resection than at routine follow-up.

The receptor library was made with 5' RACE. The instrument was a NextSeq 500. In the TCR library protocol, a unique molecular identifier was attached to each TCR cDNA molecule so that PCR and sequencing errors could be corrected. The study's own analysis went as follows. TCR identification, UMI-based error correction and CDR3 extraction were performed with Decombinator tools. Expanded TCRs were defined as those above a frequency of 2 per 1,000, corresponding to the top 1% of the tumor frequency distribution. Each repertoire was subsampled 100 times to 5,000 TCRs, after which Renyi diversity was computed with the R vegan package. CDR3 similarity networks were constructed using string-kernel similarity of amino acid triplets, with links drawn between CDR3s whose pairwise similarity was above 0.82. TCRdb cleaned the public reads at Q25 with fastp, built clones with MiXCR and kept in-frame beta chains. When rows share a CDR3 protein, they turn into one entry using the most common DNA and genes. The V and J calls were not made by the authors but by TCRdb's processing. The sample table records roughly 50,000 distinct CDR3 sequences; about 7.4% of these occur just once. About an eighth of the sample rests with the top ten.

Explained via the paper, the time point label denotes: sample taken at primary tumor resection. TCR sequencing used whole RNA extracted from tumor and nontumor lung tissue, or from cryopreserved PBMC samples, without cell sorting. Samples were obtained from 72 patients with early-stage, untreated non-small cell lung cancer from the lung TRACERx cohort. Only patients with enough RNA available from two or more tumor regions were chosen for TCR sequencing. Regarding this clonotype: Its antigen specificity is not known. Per-nucleotide qualities are absent, and no much larger clonotype sits a single base away.

CDR1 SGHRS and CDR2 YFSETQ are derived from the germline V gene. From the cysteine through the phenylalanine, the CDR3 covers 16 amino acids. The sequence is cut down to CDR3 DNA, 48 bases in frame from base 1. V loses 0 bases of germline sequence and J loses 6 bases, and the interval between the two ends is 13 bases. Sequences were derived from PBMCs, sampled at surgery. The sequence was obtained from a female donor with early-stage non-small cell lung cancer. The rearranged chain carries TRBV5-1 and TRBJ1-6; TRBD1 is a weak D gene call, 5 bases matching. The CDR3 region reads CASSLVPGQSNSPLHF. The DNA sequence reads TGCGCCAGCAGCTTGGTGCCAGGGCAATCTAATTCACCCCTCCACTTT.